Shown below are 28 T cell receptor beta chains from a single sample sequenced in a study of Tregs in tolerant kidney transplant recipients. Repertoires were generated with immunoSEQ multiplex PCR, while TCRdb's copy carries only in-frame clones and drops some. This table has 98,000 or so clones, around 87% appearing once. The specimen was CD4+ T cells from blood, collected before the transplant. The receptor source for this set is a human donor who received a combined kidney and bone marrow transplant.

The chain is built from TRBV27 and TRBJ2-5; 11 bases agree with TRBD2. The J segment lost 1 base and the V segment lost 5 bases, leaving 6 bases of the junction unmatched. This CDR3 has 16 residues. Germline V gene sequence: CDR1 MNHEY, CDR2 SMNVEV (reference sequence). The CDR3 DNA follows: TGTGCCAGCAGTCCCCGGACTAGCGGGCCCCAAGAGACCCAGTACTTC. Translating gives CASSPRTSGPQETQYF.

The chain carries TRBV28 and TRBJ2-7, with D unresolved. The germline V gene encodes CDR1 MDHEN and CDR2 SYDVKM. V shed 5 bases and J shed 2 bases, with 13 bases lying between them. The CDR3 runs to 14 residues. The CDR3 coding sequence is TGTGCCAGCAGTCAAAACAGACCTCCCTACGAGCAGTACTTC. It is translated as CASSQNRPPYEQYF. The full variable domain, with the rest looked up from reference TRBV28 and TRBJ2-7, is DVKVTQSSRYLVKRTGEKVFLECVQDMDHENMFWYRQDPGLGLRLIYFSYDVKMKEKGDIPEGYSVSREKKERFSLILESASTNQTSMYLCASSQNRPPYEQYFGPGTRLTVT.

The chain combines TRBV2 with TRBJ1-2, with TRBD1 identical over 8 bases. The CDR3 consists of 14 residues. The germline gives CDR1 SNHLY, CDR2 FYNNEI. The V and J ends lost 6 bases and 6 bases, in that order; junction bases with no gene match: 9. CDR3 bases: TGTGCCAGCAGAGCATCGACAGGGGCCGATGGCTACACCTTC. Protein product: CASRASTGADGYTF.

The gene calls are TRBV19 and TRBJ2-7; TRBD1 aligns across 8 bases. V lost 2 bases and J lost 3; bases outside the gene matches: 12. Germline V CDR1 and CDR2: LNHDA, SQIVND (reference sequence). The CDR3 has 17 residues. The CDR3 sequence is CASSIRQGNSPDYEQYF. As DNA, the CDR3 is TGTGCCAGTAGTATACGACAGGGGAACTCCCCCGACTACGAGCAGTACTTC.

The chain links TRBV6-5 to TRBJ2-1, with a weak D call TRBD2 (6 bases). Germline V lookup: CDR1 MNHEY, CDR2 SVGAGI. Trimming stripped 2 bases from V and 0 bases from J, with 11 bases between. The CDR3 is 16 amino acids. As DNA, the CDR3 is TGTGCCAGCAGTTACGGGTGGGGGGACTCCTACAATGAGCAGTTCTTC. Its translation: CASSYGWGDSYNEQFF.

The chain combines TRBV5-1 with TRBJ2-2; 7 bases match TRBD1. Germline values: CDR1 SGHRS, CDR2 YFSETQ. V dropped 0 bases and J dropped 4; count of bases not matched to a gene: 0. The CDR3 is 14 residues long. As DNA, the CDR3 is TGCGCCAGCAGCTTGGCAGGGGGCACCGGGGAGCTGTTTTTT. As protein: CASSLAGGTGELFF.

In DNA form, the CDR3 reads TGTGCCAGTAGTGGTACCGGGATACTAAACACTGAAGCTTTCTTT. The encoded protein is CASSGTGILNTEAFF. This chain uses TRBV19 with TRBJ1-1; D call uncertain. Trimming shortened V by 5 bases and J by 2 bases, and 15 bases separated the two germline ends. CDR3 length: 15 amino acids. CDR1 is LNHDA, CDR2 SQIVND, per germline (reference sequence).

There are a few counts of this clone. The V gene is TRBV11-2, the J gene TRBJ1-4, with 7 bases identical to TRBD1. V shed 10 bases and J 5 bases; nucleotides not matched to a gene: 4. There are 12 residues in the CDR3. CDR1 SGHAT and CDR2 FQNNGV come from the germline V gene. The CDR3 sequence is CATGTANEKLFF. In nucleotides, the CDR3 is TGTGCCACCGGGACAGCAAATGAAAAACTGTTTTTT.

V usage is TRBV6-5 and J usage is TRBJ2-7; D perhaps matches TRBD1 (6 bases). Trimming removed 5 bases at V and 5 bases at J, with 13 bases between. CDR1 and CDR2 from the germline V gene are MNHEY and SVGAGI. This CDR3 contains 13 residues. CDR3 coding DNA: TGTGCCAGCAGTAGGGGTAGGACAGACGAGCAGTACTTC. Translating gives CASSRGRTDEQYF.

The CDR3 bases are TGCGCCAGCAGCCCGGGACAGCTCGCTAATTCACCCCTCCACTTT. As protein: CASSPGQLANSPLHF. The chain links TRBV4-1 to TRBJ1-6, with 7 nucleotides matching TRBD1. J gave up 6 bases and V 4 bases, and 6 bases lay outside the gene matches. Germline CDR1 is MGHRA and CDR2 is YSYEKL. This CDR3 has 15 residues.

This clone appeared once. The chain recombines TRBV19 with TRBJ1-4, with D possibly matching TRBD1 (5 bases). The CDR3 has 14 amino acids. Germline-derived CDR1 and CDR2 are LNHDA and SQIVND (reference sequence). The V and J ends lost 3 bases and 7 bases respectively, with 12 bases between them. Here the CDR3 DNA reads TGTGCCAGTAGTATTAAGGGGCGGGGTGAAAAACTGTTTTTT. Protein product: CASSIKGRGEKLFF.

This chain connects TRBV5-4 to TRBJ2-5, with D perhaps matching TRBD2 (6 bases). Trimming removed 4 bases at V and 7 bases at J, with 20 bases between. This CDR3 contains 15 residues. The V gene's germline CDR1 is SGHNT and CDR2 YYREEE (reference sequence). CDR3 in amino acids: CASSANPGEPGTQYF. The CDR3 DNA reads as TGTGCCAGCAGCGCTAATCCGGGGGAGCCTGGGACCCAGTACTTC.

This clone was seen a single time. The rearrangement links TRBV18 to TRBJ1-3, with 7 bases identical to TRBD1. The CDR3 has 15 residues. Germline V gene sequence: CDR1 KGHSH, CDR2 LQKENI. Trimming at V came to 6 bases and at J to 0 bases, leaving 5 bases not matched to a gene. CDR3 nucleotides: TGTGCCAGCTCGCCGCAGGGGGGCTCTGGAAACACCATATATTTT. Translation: CASSPQGGSGNTIYF. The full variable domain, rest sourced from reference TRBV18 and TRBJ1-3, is NAGVMQNPRHLVRRRGQEARLRCSPMKGHSHVYWYRQLPEEGLKFMVYLQKENIIDESGMPKERFSAEFPKEGPSILRIQQVVRGDSAAYFCASSPQGGSGNTIYFGEGSWLTVV.

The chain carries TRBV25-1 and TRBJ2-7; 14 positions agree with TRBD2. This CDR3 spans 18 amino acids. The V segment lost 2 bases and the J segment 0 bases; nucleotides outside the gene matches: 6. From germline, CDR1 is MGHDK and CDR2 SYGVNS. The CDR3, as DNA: TGTGCCAGCAGTGAACCCTTTGGGACTAGCGGGAGCTCCTACGAGCAGTACTTC. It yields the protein CASSEPFGTSGSSYEQYF.

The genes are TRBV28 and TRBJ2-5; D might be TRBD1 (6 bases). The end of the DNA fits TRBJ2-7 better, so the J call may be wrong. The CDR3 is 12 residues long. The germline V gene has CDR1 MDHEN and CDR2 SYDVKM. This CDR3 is CASRLDRHEQYF. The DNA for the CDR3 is TGTGCCAGCAGGTTGGACAGACACGAGCAGTACTTC.

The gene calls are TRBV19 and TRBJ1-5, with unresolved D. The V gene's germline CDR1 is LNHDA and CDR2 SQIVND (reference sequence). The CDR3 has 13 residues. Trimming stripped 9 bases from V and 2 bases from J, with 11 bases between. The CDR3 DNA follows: TGTGCCAGCGCCGGGGAGGGCAATCAGCCCCAGCATTTT. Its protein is CASAGEGNQPQHF.

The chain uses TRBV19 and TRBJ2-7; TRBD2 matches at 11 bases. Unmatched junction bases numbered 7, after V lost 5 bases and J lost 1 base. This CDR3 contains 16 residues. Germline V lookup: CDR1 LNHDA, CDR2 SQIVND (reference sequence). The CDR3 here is CASSPGLAGGSYEQYF. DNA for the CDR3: TGTGCCAGTAGTCCAGGGCTAGCGGGGGGATCCTACGAGCAGTACTTC. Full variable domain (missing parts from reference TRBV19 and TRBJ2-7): DGGITQSPKYLFRKEGQNVTLSCEQNLNHDAMYWYRQDPGQGLRLIYYSQIVNDFQKGDIAEGYSVSREKKESFPLTVTSAQKNPTAFYLCASSPGLAGGSYEQYFGPGTRLTVT.

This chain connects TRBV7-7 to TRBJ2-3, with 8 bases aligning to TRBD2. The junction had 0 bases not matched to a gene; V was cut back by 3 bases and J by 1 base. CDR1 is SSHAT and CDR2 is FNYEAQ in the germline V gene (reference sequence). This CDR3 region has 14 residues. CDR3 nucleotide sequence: TGTGCCAGCAGCTTTAGCGGGGGCACAGATACGCAGTATTTT. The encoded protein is CASSFSGGTDTQYF.

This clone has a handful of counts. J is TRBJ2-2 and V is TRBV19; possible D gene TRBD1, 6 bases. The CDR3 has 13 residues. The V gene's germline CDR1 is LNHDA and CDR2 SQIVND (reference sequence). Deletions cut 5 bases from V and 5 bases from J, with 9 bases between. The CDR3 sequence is CASSPQGTGELFF. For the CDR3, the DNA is TGTGCCAGTAGTCCACAGGGTACCGGGGAGCTGTTTTTT.

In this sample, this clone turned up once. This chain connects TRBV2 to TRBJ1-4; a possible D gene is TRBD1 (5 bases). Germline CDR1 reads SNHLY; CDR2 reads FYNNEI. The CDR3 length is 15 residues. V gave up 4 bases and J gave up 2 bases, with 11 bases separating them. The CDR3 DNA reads TGTGCCAGCAGTGGGGGGGAAGCGACTAATGAAAAACTGTTTTTT. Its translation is CASSGGEATNEKLFF.

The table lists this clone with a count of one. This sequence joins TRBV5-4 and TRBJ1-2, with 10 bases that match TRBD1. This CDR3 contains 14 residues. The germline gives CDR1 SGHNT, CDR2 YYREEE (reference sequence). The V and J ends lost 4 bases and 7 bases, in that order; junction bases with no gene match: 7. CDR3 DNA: TGTGCCAGCAGCGAGGGGACAGGGGATTTTGGCTACACCTTC. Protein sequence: CASSEGTGDFGYTF.

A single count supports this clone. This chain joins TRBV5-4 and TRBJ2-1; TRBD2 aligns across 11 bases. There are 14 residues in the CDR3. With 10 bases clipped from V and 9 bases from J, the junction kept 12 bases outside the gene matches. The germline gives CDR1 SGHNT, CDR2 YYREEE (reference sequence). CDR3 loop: CAPGDSGRGGEQFF. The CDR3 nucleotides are TGTGCCCCCGGAGATAGCGGGAGGGGTGGTGAGCAGTTCTTC.

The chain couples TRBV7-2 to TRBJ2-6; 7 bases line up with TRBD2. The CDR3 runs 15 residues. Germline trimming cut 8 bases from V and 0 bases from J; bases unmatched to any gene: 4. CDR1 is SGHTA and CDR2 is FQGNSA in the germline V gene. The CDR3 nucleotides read TGTGCCAGCTTTTGGGGGGGCTCTGGGGCCAACGTCCTGACTTTC. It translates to CASFWGGSGANVLTF.

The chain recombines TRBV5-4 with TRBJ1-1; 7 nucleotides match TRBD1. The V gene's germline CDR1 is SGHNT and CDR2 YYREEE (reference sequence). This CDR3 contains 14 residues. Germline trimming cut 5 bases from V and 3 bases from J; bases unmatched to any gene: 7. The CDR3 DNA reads TGTGCCAGCAGACCGGGACAGCCTCACACTGAAGCTTTCTTT. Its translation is CASRPGQPHTEAFF. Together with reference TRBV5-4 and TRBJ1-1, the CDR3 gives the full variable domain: ETGVTQSPTHLIKTRGQQVTLRCSSQSGHNTVSWYQQALGQGPQFIFQYYREEENGRGNFPPRFSGLQFPNYSSELNVNALELDDSALYLCASRPGQPHTEAFFGQGTRLTVV.

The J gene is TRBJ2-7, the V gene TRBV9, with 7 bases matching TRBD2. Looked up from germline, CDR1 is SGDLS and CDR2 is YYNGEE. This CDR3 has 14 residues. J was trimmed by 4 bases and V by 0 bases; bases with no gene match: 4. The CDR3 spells CASSVDLAVYEQYF. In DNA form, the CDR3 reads TGTGCCAGCAGCGTAGATCTAGCGGTGTACGAGCAGTACTTC.

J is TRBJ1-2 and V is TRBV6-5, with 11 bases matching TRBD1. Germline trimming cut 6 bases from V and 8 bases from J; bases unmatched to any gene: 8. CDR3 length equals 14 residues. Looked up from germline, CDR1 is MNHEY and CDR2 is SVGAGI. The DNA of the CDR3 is TGTGCCAGCAGCCTTGGGACAGGGGGTCTGGGCTACACCTTC. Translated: CASSLGTGGLGYTF.

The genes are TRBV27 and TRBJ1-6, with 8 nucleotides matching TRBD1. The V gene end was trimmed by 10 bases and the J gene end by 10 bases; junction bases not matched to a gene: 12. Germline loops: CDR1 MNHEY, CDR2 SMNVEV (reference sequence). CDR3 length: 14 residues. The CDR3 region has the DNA TGTGCCATGCTGGGCGGACAGGGAAAATCACCCCTCCACTTT. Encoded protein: CAMLGGQGKSPLHF.

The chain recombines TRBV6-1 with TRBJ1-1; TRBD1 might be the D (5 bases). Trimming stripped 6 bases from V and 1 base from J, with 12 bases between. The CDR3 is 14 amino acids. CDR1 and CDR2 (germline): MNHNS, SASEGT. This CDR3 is CASSPAGRNTEAFF. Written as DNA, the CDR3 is TGTGCCAGCAGCCCAGCGGGACGGAACACTGAAGCTTTCTTT.